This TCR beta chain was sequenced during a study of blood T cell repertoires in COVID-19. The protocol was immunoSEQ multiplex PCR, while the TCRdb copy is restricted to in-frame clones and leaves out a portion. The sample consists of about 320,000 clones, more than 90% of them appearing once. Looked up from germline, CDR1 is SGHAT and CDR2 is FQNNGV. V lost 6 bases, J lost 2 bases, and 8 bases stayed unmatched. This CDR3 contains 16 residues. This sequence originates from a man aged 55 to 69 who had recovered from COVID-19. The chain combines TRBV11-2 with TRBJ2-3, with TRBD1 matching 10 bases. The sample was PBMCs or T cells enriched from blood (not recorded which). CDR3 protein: CASSLGQGSPTDTQYF. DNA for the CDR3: TGTGCCAGCAGTTTGGGACAGGGGTCACCCACAGATACGCAGTATTTT.